Below are 32 T cell receptor beta chains sequenced from a single sample in a study of vaccination and CD4 T cells after COVID-19. The treatment here: approximately 10-day PBMC culture with coronavirus spike peptide pools or control peptides (ViraFEST assay). Antigens of these TCRs are unknown. CD4+ T cells that had been cultured provided DNA sequenced with the Oncomine TCR Beta short-read assay. TCRdb itself ran the PCR reads through MiXCR, one entry per CDR3 protein. The sample includes 15,000 to 20,000 distinct CDR3 sequences, roughly 56% of them seen just once. The source material was CD4+ T cells from blood, cultured in vitro, sampled after SARS-CoV-2 vaccination. The receptors derive from a human donor who had recovered from COVID-19.

This clonotype has a handful of counts. This chain joins TRBV6-2 or TRBV6-3 and TRBJ1-5; weak D call: TRBD1 (6 bases). The CDR3 consists of 15 residues. Germline loops: CDR1 MNHEY, CDR2 SVGEGT. V dropped 0 bases and J dropped 3 bases, with 9 bases sitting between them. This CDR3 is CASSYSGGFNQPQHF. In DNA, the CDR3 is TGTGCCAGCAGTTACTCAGGGGGATTCAATCAGCCCCAGCATTTT.

V and J are TRBV11-3 and TRBJ2-3, with a tentative D call TRBD1 (5 bases). CDR1 and CDR2 (germline): SGHNT, YENEEA. The CDR3 consists of 13 residues. Between the trimmed V and J ends, which lost 4 bases and 11 bases, there was a span of 16 bases. This CDR3 reads CASSSRTGGWQYF. Here the CDR3 DNA reads TGTGCCAGCAGCTCGAGAACAGGTGGCTGGCAGTATTTT.

In this sample, this clonotype turned up once. The chain has TRBV5-1 and TRBJ1-1; no firm D call. Trimming left V 4 bases short and J 1 base short, with 14 bases between. CDR1 SGHRS and CDR2 YFSETQ come from the germline V gene. This CDR3 is 15 amino acids long. This CDR3 is CASSPSSGQNTEAFF. The CDR3 DNA reads as TGCGCCAGCAGCCCGTCGAGCGGCCAGAACACTGAAGCTTTCTTT.

The rearrangement links TRBV28 to TRBJ1-2; 7 positions match TRBD1. The V gene's germline CDR1 is MDHEN and CDR2 SYDVKM. V lost 6 bases, J lost 4 bases, and 8 bases stayed unmatched. The CDR3 has 14 amino acids. The CDR3 DNA reads as TGTGCCAGCAGCGCGGGGACAGAGGCCTATGGCTACACCTTC. It specifies CASSAGTEAYGYTF.

This chain uses TRBV20-1 with TRBJ2-7; 8 positions agree with TRBD1. The CDR3 contains 13 residues. CDR1 is DFQATT, CDR2 SNEGSKA, per germline (reference sequence). The trim removed 5 bases at V and 6 bases at J, leaving 9 bases unmatched. CDR3 nucleotide sequence: TGCAGTGCTGGTCTGACAGGGGAGCGCGAGCAGTACTTC. Protein sequence: CSAGLTGEREQYF.

CDR3 nucleotide sequence: TGTGCCAGTGGAAGGGACAGGGAGGCTCATCAGCCCCAGCATTTT. It specifies CASGRDREAHQPQHF. The J gene is TRBJ1-5, the V gene TRBV19, with 9 bases matching TRBD1. Germline CDR1 and CDR2: LNHDA and SQIVND (reference sequence). The trim removed 8 bases at V and 5 bases at J, leaving 10 bases unmatched. The CDR3 covers 15 residues.

The rearrangement uses TRBV2 and TRBJ1-5, with D possibly being TRBD1 (5 bases). Between the trimmed V and J ends, which lost 4 bases and 4 bases, there was a span of 8 bases. CDR3 size: 13 residues. Germline V gene data show CDR1 as SNHLY and CDR2 as FYNNEI. The CDR3 spells CASSGQPNQPQHF. The CDR3 DNA reads TGTGCCAGCAGTGGACAGCCAAATCAGCCCCAGCATTTT.

This sequence joins TRBV20-1 and TRBJ2-5; no clear D. V was trimmed by 5 bases and J by 4 bases, leaving 14 bases between them. The V gene's germline CDR1 is DFQATT and CDR2 SNEGSKA (reference sequence). CDR3 length: 13 residues. The CDR3 reads CSAHFPGGETQYF. DNA for the CDR3: TGCAGTGCTCACTTCCCGGGTGGAGAGACCCAGTACTTC.

A single count supports this clonotype. The gene calls are TRBV7-2 and TRBJ1-3; no reliable D call. This CDR3 comprises 14 residues. Per germline, CDR1 SGHTA and CDR2 FQGNSA. Trimming took 5 bases from V and 4 from J, leaving 12 bases between them. The DNA for the CDR3 is TGTGCCAGCAGCCCCTCCGCAACCGGAAACACCATATATTTT. Translated: CASSPSATGNTIYF.

This clonotype appeared a few times. This sequence joins TRBV30 and TRBJ1-2; unclear D gene. Germline lookup yields CDR1 GTSNPN and CDR2 SVGIG (reference sequence). This CDR3 region has 13 residues. Trimming shortened V by 2 bases and J by 0 bases, and 7 bases separated the two germline ends. The CDR3 region is CAWSKSANYGYTF. CDR3 nucleotides: TGTGCCTGGAGTAAGTCAGCTAACTATGGCTACACCTTC.

The chain carries TRBV6-5 and TRBJ1-1; D call uncertain. CDR3 length: 13 residues. Deletions cut 2 bases from V and 7 bases from J, with 11 bases between. Germline-derived CDR1 and CDR2 are MNHEY and SVGAGI. The CDR3 sequence: CASSYTVSGEAFF. The CDR3 DNA reads TGTGCCAGCAGTTACACCGTGTCCGGTGAAGCTTTCTTT.

This clonotype was seen only a few times. V gene TRBV19 combines with J gene TRBJ1-6; TRBD1 aligns across 10 bases. The germline V gene has CDR1 LNHDA and CDR2 SQIVND (reference sequence). This CDR3 has 15 residues. Losses at the gene ends were 3 bases for V and 10 bases for J; bases not matched to a gene: 6. The CDR3 sequence is CASSIGTGVFSPLHF. The CDR3 DNA sequence: TGTGCCAGTAGTATCGGGACAGGGGTCTTCTCACCCCTCCACTTT.

The V and J genes are TRBV7-6 and TRBJ2-2; D is perhaps TRBD2 (6 bases). Germline loops: CDR1 SGHVS, CDR2 FNYEAQ. The length of the CDR3 is 13 residues. V dropped 5 bases and J dropped 4 bases, with 8 bases sitting between them. The CDR3 here is CASSPGGTGELFF. The CDR3 DNA reads as TGTGCCAGCAGCCCCGGGGGCACCGGGGAGCTGTTTTTT.

The rearrangement links TRBV7-9 to TRBJ2-5; D tentatively reads TRBD1 or TRBD2 (5 bases each). V gave up 4 bases and J gave up 4 bases, with 25 bases separating them. The CDR3 is made up of 18 amino acids. The V gene's germline CDR1 is SEHNR and CDR2 FQNEAQ (reference sequence). The CDR3 loop reads CASSSPRDASPRVETQYF. CDR3 bases: TGTGCCAGCAGCTCCCCCCGGGACGCGTCACCCCGGGTAGAGACCCAGTACTTC.

The J gene is TRBJ1-6, the V gene TRBV6-1, with unresolved D. This CDR3 is built from 16 residues. The V and J ends lost 6 bases and 0 bases respectively, with 12 bases between them. Looked up from germline, CDR1 is MNHNS and CDR2 is SASEGT. CDR3: CASRSFESSYNSPLHF. The CDR3 DNA is TGTGCCAGCAGGAGTTTCGAAAGCTCCTATAATTCACCCCTCCACTTT.

The genes are TRBV12-3 or TRBV12-4 and TRBJ2-7, with 8 positions matching TRBD1. After removal of 5 bases from V and 0 bases from J, the junction contained 3 bases not matched to a gene. The CDR3 length is 14 residues. The chain's CDR3 is CASSRTGHSYEQYF. The CDR3 nucleotides read TGTGCCAGCAGTAGGACAGGGCACTCCTACGAGCAGTACTTC.

V usage is TRBV9 and J usage is TRBJ1-5, with D perhaps TRBD1 (6 bases). Trimming cost V 4 bases and J 7 bases, with 12 bases left between them. There are 13 residues in the CDR3. The germline CDR1 and CDR2 sequences are SGDLS and YYNGEE. As DNA, the CDR3 is TGTGCCAGCAGCCCAGGGGTTGGGCAGCCCCAGCATTTT. Amino acid sequence: CASSPGVGQPQHF.

This chain uses TRBV2 with TRBJ2-5; 11 bases are a match to TRBD1. The germline V gene encodes CDR1 SNHLY and CDR2 FYNNEI. CDR3 length equals 14 residues. V was pared by 4 bases and J by 4 bases, with 2 bases of the junction left unmatched. DNA of the CDR3: TGTGCCAGCAGTGGGGACAGGGGGAGAGAGACCCAGTACTTC. Residues: CASSGDRGRETQYF.

The gene calls are TRBV27 and TRBJ2-1; 8 nucleotides agree with TRBD2. CDR1 is MNHEY and CDR2 is SMNVEV in the germline V gene (reference sequence). With 5 bases clipped from V and 4 bases from J, the junction kept 10 bases outside the gene matches. CDR3 length equals 16 residues. The CDR3 reads CASSPPGLGTYNEQFF. Here the CDR3 DNA reads TGTGCCAGCAGTCCCCCGGGACTAGGAACATACAATGAGCAGTTCTTC.

The chain combines TRBV6-1 with TRBJ2-2; 11 bases are shared with TRBD1. The CDR3 sequence is 16 residues long. Looked up from germline, CDR1 is MNHNS and CDR2 is SASEGT. V lost 8 bases, J lost 3 bases, and 8 bases stayed unmatched. The CDR3 bases are TGTGCCAGCCACGCCCGGGACAGGGGGTACACCGGGGAGCTGTTTTTT. This encodes CASHARDRGYTGELFF.

The V gene is TRBV30, the J gene TRBJ2-2; 9 bases fit TRBD2. The junction had 10 bases not matched to a gene; V was cut back by 4 bases and J by 4 bases. The germline V gene encodes CDR1 GTSNPN and CDR2 SVGIG (reference sequence). This CDR3 spans 16 amino acids. CDR3 DNA sequence: TGTGCCTGGACGAAGGGACTAGCTAGGCTCACCGGGGAGCTGTTTTTT. Its protein product is CAWTKGLARLTGELFF.

CDR3 DNA sequence: TGTGCCAGCAGCCCCTATTTGCGCGGGGGGGCCCAGGATACGCAGTATTTT. This translates into CASSPYLRGGAQDTQYF. The chain combines TRBV7-3 with TRBJ2-3, with 9 nucleotides matching TRBD2. The length of the CDR3 is 17 residues. The V segment lost 5 bases and the J segment 6 bases; nucleotides outside the gene matches: 15. Germline V gene lookup returns CDR1 SGHTA and CDR2 FQGTGA.

The V call is TRBV20-1, the J call TRBJ2-4; D unresolved. This CDR3 is 13 amino acids long. Trimming removed 8 bases at V and 0 bases at J, with 11 bases between. Per germline, CDR1 DFQATT and CDR2 SNEGSKA (reference sequence). For the CDR3, the DNA is TGCAGTTCATTCGCCTTAGCCAAAAACATTCAGTACTTC. Protein sequence: CSSFALAKNIQYF.

The V gene is TRBV10-2, the J gene TRBJ1-2; no definite D call. V was clipped by 0 bases and J by 6 bases, with 2 bases between them. The germline gives CDR1 WSHSY, CDR2 SAAADI. This CDR3 is 11 amino acids long. CDR3 residues: CASSESDGYTF. The CDR3, as DNA: TGCGCCAGCAGTGAGTCGGATGGCTACACCTTC.

This clonotype was detected only a few times. V gene TRBV7-2 combines with J gene TRBJ1-2; 7 bases agree with TRBD1. The CDR3 consists of 14 residues. V lost 5 bases, J lost 5 bases, and 8 bases stayed unmatched. CDR1 SGHTA and CDR2 FQGNSA come from the germline V gene. The CDR3 nucleotides read TGTGCCAGCAGCCGTGGAGCCAGGGGGTATGGCTACACCTTC. This translates into CASSRGARGYGYTF.

The CDR3 spells CASTGCGQDRADYEQYF. CDR3 nucleotides: TGTGCCAGCACTGGGTGTGGTCAGGACAGGGCGGATTACGAGCAGTACTTC. V gene TRBV6-4 combines with J gene TRBJ2-7; 8 bases map to TRBD1. This CDR3 has 17 residues. Germline CDR1 MRHNA, CDR2 SNTAGT. V lost 7 bases to trimming and J lost 4 bases; unmatched junction nucleotides: 18.

The rearrangement uses TRBV19 and TRBJ1-5, with 7 bases lining up with TRBD1. The CDR3 extends over 14 amino acids. V lost 4 bases, J lost 12 bases, and 12 bases stayed unmatched. The V gene's germline CDR1 is LNHDA and CDR2 SQIVND (reference sequence). The CDR3 region has the DNA TGTGCCAGTAGTAGACAGGGAGCATCGTCGAACCAGCATTTT. This sequence encodes CASSRQGASSNQHF. Based on the CDR3 plus reference TRBV19 and TRBJ1-5, the full variable domain is DGGITQSPKYLFRKEGQNVTLSCEQNLNHDAMYWYRQDPGQGLRLIYYSQIVNDFQKGDIAEGYSVSREKKESFPLTVTSAQKNPTAFYLCASSRQGASSNQHFGDGTRLSIL.

This sequence joins TRBV20-1 and TRBJ2-7; 12 bases line up with TRBD2. CDR1 and CDR2 from the germline V gene are DFQATT and SNEGSKA (reference sequence). The CDR3 extends over 16 amino acids. V lost 6 bases and J lost 2; bases outside the gene matches: 11. CDR3 sequence reads: CSAERLAGGKAYEQYF. The DNA of the CDR3 is TGCAGTGCCGAGCGGCTAGCGGGAGGGAAGGCCTACGAGCAGTACTTC.

The chain has TRBV6-2 or TRBV6-3 and TRBJ2-7; TRBD2 might be the D (6 bases). The germline V gene has CDR1 MNHEY and CDR2 SVGEGT. V lost 10 bases to trimming and J lost 5 bases, with 24 bases between them. This CDR3 has 15 amino acids. CDR3: CATCKTSWKFHEQYF. The CDR3 coding sequence is TGTGCCACCTGCAAAACTAGCTGGAAGTTCCACGAGCAGTACTTC.

V gene TRBV12-3 or TRBV12-4 combines with J gene TRBJ2-7, with TRBD1 identical over 11 bases. The CDR3 is made up of 17 amino acids. The J segment lost 3 bases and the V segment lost 4 bases, leaving 11 bases of the junction unmatched. The CDR3 bases are TGTGCCAGCAGTTCAACCCATGGGACAGGGGGGGACTACGAGCAGTACTTC. Its translation: CASSSTHGTGGDYEQYF.

The rearrangement links TRBV6-5 to TRBJ2-3, with 7 bases aligning to TRBD2. The germline gives CDR1 MNHEY, CDR2 SVGAGI. With 2 bases clipped from V and 5 bases from J, the junction kept 10 bases outside the gene matches. This CDR3 spans 16 amino acids. This CDR3 is CASSYRGGGLKDTQYF. Here the CDR3 DNA reads TGTGCCAGCAGTTACCGTGGGGGAGGGTTGAAAGATACGCAGTATTTT.

V gene TRBV7-4 combines with J gene TRBJ1-6; D is possibly TRBD1 (6 bases). V was shortened by 5 bases and J by 7 bases, with 15 bases between the two germline ends. The CDR3 loop spans 15 amino acids. Germline assignment: CDR1 SGHVT and CDR2 SQSDAQ. In nucleotides, the CDR3 is TGTGCCAGCAGCGAGGGGGTTGCTGGGAATTCACCCCTCCACTTT. It yields the protein CASSEGVAGNSPLHF.